One and the same sample provided the 9 T cell receptor beta chains below, sequenced in a study of cytomegalovirus exposure and HLA in healthy donors. In the PCR, 60 Vbeta and 13 Jbeta primers were used. The method was immunoSEQ multiplex PCR; TCRdb's version includes in-frame clones alone and lacks a portion of them. This repertoire includes tens of thousands of clones. The material sequenced was PBMCs. These receptors were obtained from a woman aged 18-29 years in good health and CMV-seronegative.

This chain links TRBV9 with TRBJ2-7, with 9 bases matching TRBD1. The CDR3 covers 14 residues. Germline loops: CDR1 SGDLS, CDR2 YYNGEE. V trimming: 4 bases; J trimming: 3 bases; junction bases outside the gene matches: 5. Written as DNA, the CDR3 is TGTGCCAGCAGCCCAGGGACAGGGCACTACGAGCAGTACTTC. It yields the protein CASSPGTGHYEQYF.

The chain couples TRBV19 to TRBJ1-2; D might be TRBD1 (6 bases). CDR3 length: 14 residues. V lost 3 bases, J lost 6 bases, and 14 bases lay in between. Germline values: CDR1 LNHDA, CDR2 SQIVND (reference sequence). Here the CDR3 reads CASSINQGTNGYTF. In nucleotides, the CDR3 is TGTGCCAGTAGTATCAATCAGGGGACCAATGGCTACACCTTC.

This chain links TRBV2 with TRBJ2-2; 9 nucleotides align to TRBD2. CDR1 is SNHLY and CDR2 is FYNNEI in the germline V gene. V lost 7 bases, J lost 5 bases, and 8 bases stayed unmatched. The CDR3 covers 15 residues. The CDR3 DNA follows: TGTGCCAGCAACAGCGGGGGGACCTTAACCGGGGAGCTGTTTTTT. Translation: CASNSGGTLTGELFF.

V is TRBV11-3 and J is TRBJ2-7; 10 nucleotides line up with TRBD1. V trimming: 1 base; J trimming: 5 bases; junction bases outside the gene matches: 5. CDR3 length: 15 residues. CDR1 is SGHNT, CDR2 YENEEA, per germline. CDR3 DNA sequence: TGTGCCAGCAGCTTAGGGCCGGGACAGGGGCACGAGCAGTACTTC. It specifies CASSLGPGQGHEQYF.

The chain employs TRBV15 and TRBJ1-4, with TRBD1 matching 7 bases. The CDR3 covers 14 residues. V dropped 5 bases and J dropped 6; count of bases not matched to a gene: 6. The germline V gene has CDR1 LNHNV and CDR2 YYDKDF (reference sequence). The CDR3 DNA follows: TGTGCCACCAGCCGGACAGGCTCTTATGAAAAACTGTTTTTT. Protein product: CATSRTGSYEKLFF.

The CDR3 nucleotides read TGTGCCAGTAATCCATGGCCCGGGGGGTACAATGAGCAGTTCTTC. It codes for CASNPWPGGYNEQFF. V gene TRBV19 combines with J gene TRBJ2-1, with 7 bases aligning to TRBD2. This CDR3 has 15 amino acids. Germline values: CDR1 LNHDA, CDR2 SQIVND (reference sequence). Germline trimming cut 7 bases from V and 4 bases from J; bases unmatched to any gene: 10. Based on the CDR3 plus reference TRBV19 and TRBJ2-1, the full variable domain is DGGITQSPKYLFRKEGQNVTLSCEQNLNHDAMYWYRQDPGQGLRLIYYSQIVNDFQKGDIAEGYSVSREKKESFPLTVTSAQKNPTAFYLCASNPWPGGYNEQFFGPGTRLTVL.

J is TRBJ2-2 and V is TRBV7-6; TRBD1 matches at 9 bases. J gave up 7 bases and V 2 bases, and 5 bases lay outside the gene matches. In germline, CDR1 is SGHVS, CDR2 FNYEAQ. The CDR3 covers 15 residues. The CDR3: CASSLRTGVDGELFF. Here the CDR3 DNA reads TGTGCCAGCAGCTTAAGGACAGGGGTCGACGGGGAGCTGTTTTTT.

The chain carries TRBV4-1 and TRBJ1-1, with a possible D match to TRBD1 (6 bases). V was cut by 3 bases and J by 0 bases, with 11 bases left in between. The CDR3 covers 15 residues. Germline V gene lookup returns CDR1 MGHRA and CDR2 YSYEKL. CDR3: CASSQSGALNTEAFF. CDR3 nucleotide sequence: TGCGCCAGCAGCCAGTCAGGGGCCCTGAACACTGAAGCTTTCTTT.

V usage is TRBV5-1 and J usage is TRBJ1-4; 12 bases align to TRBD1. The germline CDR1 and CDR2 sequences are SGHRS and YFSETQ. J was trimmed by 7 bases and V by 4 bases; bases with no gene match: 5. The CDR3 runs to 15 residues. DNA of the CDR3: TGCGCCAGCAGCCGGGACAGGGGGCAAGGTGAAAAACTGTTTTTT. It specifies CASSRDRGQGEKLFF.